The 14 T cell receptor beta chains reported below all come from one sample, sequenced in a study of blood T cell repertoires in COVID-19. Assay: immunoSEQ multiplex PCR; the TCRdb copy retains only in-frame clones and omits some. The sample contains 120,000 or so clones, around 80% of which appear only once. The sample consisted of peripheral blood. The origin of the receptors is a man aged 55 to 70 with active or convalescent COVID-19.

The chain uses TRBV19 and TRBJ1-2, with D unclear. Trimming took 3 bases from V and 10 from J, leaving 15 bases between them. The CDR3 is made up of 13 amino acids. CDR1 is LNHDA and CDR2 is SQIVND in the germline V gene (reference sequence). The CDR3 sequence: CASSIRSLAAYTF. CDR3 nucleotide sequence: TGTGCCAGTAGTATTCGCAGTTTAGCGGCCTACACCTTC.

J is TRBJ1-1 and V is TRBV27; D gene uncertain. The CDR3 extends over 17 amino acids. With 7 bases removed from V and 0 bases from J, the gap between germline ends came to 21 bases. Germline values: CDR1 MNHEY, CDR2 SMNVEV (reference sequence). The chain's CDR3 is CASILRKAGTMNTEAFF. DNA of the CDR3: TGTGCCAGCATATTGCGAAAGGCAGGAACAATGAACACTGAAGCTTTCTTT.

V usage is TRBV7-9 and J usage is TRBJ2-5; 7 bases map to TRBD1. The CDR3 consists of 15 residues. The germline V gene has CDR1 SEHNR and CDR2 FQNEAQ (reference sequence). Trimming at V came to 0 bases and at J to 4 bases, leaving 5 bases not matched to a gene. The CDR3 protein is CASSLASNRGETQYF. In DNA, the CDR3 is TGTGCCAGCAGCTTAGCGTCTAACAGGGGAGAGACCCAGTACTTC.

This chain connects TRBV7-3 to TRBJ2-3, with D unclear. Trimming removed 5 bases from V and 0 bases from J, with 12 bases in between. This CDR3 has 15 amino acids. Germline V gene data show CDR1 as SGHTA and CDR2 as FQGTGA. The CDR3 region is CASSVDSSSTDTQYF. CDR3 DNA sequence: TGTGCCAGCAGCGTCGACTCCTCTAGCACAGATACGCAGTATTTT.

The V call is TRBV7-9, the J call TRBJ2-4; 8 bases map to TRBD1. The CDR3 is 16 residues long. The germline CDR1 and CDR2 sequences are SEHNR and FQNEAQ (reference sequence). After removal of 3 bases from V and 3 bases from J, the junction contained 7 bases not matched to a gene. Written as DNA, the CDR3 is TGTGCCAGCAGCTTCAGGGGGCGTAATATCAAAAACATTCAGTACTTC. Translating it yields CASSFRGRNIKNIQYF.

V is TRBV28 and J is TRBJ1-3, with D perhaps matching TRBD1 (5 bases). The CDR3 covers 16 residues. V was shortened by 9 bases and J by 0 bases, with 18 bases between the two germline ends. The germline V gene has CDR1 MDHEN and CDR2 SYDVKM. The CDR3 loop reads CARASQWGDSGNTIYF. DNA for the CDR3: TGTGCCAGAGCCTCCCAATGGGGGGACTCTGGAAACACCATATATTTT.

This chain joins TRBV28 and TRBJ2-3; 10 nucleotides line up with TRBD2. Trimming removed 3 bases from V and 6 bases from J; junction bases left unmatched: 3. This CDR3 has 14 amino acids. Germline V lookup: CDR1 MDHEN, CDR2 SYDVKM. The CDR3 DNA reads TGTGCCAGCAGTTTTAGCGGGAGGTCGGATACGCAGTATTTT. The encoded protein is CASSFSGRSDTQYF.

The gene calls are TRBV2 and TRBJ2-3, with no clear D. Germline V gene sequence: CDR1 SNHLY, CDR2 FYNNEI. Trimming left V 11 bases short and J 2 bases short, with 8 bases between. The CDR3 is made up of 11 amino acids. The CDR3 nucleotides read TGTGCCGGGCTGACCACAGATACGCAGTATTTT. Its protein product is CAGLTTDTQYF.

The CDR3 DNA is TGTGCCACCAGCCTGAGACAGACCTCCAATGAGCAGTTCTTC. Encoded protein: CATSLRQTSNEQFF. The rearrangement links TRBV24-1 to TRBJ2-1; perhaps TRBD1 as D (5 bases). The germline V gene has CDR1 KGHDR and CDR2 SFDVKD. The germline V and J ends were trimmed by 7 bases and 6 bases, with 15 bases remaining between them. This CDR3 has 14 amino acids.

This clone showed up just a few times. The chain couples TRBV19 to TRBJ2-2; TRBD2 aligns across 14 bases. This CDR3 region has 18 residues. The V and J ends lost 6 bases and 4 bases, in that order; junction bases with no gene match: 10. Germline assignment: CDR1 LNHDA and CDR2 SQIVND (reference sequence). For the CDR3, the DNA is TGTGCCAGTAGCCCGGGACTAGCGGGAGTAATCTTCACCGGGGAGCTGTTTTTT. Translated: CASSPGLAGVIFTGELFF. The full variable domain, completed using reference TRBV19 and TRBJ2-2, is DGGITQSPKYLFRKEGQNVTLSCEQNLNHDAMYWYRQDPGQGLRLIYYSQIVNDFQKGDIAEGYSVSREKKESFPLTVTSAQKNPTAFYLCASSPGLAGVIFTGELFFGEGSRLTVL.

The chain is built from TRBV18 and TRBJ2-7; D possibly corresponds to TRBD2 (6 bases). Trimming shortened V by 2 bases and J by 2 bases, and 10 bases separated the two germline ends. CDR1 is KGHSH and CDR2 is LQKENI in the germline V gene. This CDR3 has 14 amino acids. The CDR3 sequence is CASSPSPGAYEQYF. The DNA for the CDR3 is TGTGCCAGCTCACCATCTCCGGGAGCCTACGAGCAGTACTTC. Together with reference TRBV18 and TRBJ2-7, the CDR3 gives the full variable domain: NAGVMQNPRHLVRRRGQEARLRCSPMKGHSHVYWYRQLPEEGLKFMVYLQKENIIDESGMPKERFSAEFPKEGPSILRIQQVVRGDSAAYFCASSPSPGAYEQYFGPGTRLTVT.

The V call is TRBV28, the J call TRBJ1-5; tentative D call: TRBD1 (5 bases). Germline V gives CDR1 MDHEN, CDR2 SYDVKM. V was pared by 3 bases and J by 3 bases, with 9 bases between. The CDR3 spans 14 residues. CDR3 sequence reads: CASSLEGYNQPQHF. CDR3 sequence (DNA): TGTGCCAGCAGTTTGGAGGGGTACAATCAGCCCCAGCATTTT.

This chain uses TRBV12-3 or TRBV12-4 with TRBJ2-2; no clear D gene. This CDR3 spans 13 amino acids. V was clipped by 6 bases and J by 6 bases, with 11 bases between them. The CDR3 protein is CASSPPVPGELFF. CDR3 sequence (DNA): TGTGCCAGCAGCCCTCCGGTACCCGGGGAGCTGTTTTTT.

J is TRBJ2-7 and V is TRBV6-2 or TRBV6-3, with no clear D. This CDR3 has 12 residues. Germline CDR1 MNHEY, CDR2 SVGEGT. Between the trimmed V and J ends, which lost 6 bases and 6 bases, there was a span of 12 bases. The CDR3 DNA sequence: TGTGCCAGCAGCCCGGCCTTCTCCGAGCAGTACTTC. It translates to CASSPAFSEQYF.